This T cell receptor beta chain was observed in a study of Graves' ophthalmopathy and Graves' hyperthyroidism. Study-level information: Sampling took place at initial diagnosis, with peripheral blood obtained before any treatment.

Researchers took RNA transcripts and amplified TCR beta CDR3 regions from them. HTBI primers served in a first-round RT-PCR, which a second-round multiplex PCR followed. TCRdb reprocessed the multiplex PCR reads with MiXCR, giving one entry per CDR3 protein. The sample carries hundreds of thousands of distinct CDR3 sequences, approximately 14% recorded once. This clonotype appeared a few times. The target antigen is unknown. Those donors who had ophthalmopathy presented with moderate-to-severe activity, a CAS of ≥3, a NOSPECS of ≥4 and a duration under 3 months. Study results and limitations: Ophthalmopathy progression cases were predicted by the model with 60% to 71% sensitivity and roughly 72% specificity. Blood shared most expanded thyroid clonotypes above 0.001 frequency.

The CDR3 extends over 15 amino acids. Germline assignment: CDR1 MNHEY and CDR2 SMNVEV (reference sequence). Deletions cut 6 bases from V and 0 bases from J, with 12 bases between. This chain connects TRBV27 to TRBJ1-5, with D possibly matching TRBD1 (5 bases). The TCR comes from a woman aged 25-40 years with Graves' ophthalmopathy. Sequenced sample: blood. The CDR3 DNA is TGTGCCAGCAGCCATAGGGGATTTAGCAATCAGCCCCAGCATTTT. It translates to CASSHRGFSNQPQHF.